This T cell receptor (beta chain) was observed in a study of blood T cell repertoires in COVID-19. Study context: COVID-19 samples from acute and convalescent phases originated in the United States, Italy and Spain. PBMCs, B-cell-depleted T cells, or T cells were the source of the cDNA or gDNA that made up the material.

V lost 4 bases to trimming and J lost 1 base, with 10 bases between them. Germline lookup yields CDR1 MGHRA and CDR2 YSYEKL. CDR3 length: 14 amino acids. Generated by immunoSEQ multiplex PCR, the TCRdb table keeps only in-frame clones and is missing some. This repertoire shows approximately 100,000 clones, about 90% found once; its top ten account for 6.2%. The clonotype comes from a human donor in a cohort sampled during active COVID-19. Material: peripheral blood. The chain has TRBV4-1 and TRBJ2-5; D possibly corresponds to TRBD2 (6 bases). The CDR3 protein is CASSRGLSQETQYF. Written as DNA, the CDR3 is TGCGCCAGCAGCCGAGGACTAAGCCAAGAGACCCAGTACTTC.